What follows are 5 T cell receptor beta chains derived from one specimen sequenced in a study of cytomegalovirus exposure and HLA in healthy donors. The PCR made use of 60 Vbeta and 13 Jbeta primers. The repertoire was sequenced with immunoSEQ multiplex PCR; TCRdb's copy has only in-frame clones and lacks some. The sample lists around 180,000 clones, around 87% occurring once. The sample comprised PBMCs. The receptors were sampled from a woman in her late teens or twenties in good health and CMV-seronegative.

This clone was seen more than once but under ten times. CDR3 in amino acids: CASSYSGQPATDTQYF. CDR3 coding DNA: TGTGCCAGCAGTTACTCGGGACAACCTGCCACAGATACGCAGTATTTT. The chain joins TRBV6-5 to TRBJ2-3; TRBD1 might be the D (6 bases). Per germline, CDR1 MNHEY and CDR2 SVGAGI. This CDR3 has 16 residues. V lost 0 bases, J lost 2 bases, and 12 bases lay in between.

The rearrangement joins TRBV2 to TRBJ2-7; 8 nucleotides align to TRBD2. The CDR3 is made up of 14 amino acids. Unmatched junction bases numbered 4, after V lost 5 bases and J lost 1 base. Germline-derived CDR1 and CDR2 are SNHLY and FYNNEI. The DNA for the CDR3 is TGTGCCAGCAGTCGTAGCGGGGCGTCCTACGAGCAGTACTTC. Encoded protein: CASSRSGASYEQYF. Full variable domain (rest looked up from reference TRBV2 and TRBJ2-7): EPEVTQTPSHQVTQMGQEVILRCVPISNHLYFYWYRQILGQKVEFLVSFYNNEISEKSEIFDDQFSVERPDGSNFTLKIRSTKLEDSAMYFCASSRSGASYEQYFGPGTRLTVT.

This clone was found once. The V and J genes are TRBV28 and TRBJ1-3, with D maybe TRBD1 (5 bases). Deletions cut 4 bases from V and 0 bases from J, with 7 bases between. CDR1 is MDHEN and CDR2 is SYDVKM in the germline V gene. This CDR3 comprises 14 residues. CDR3 in amino acids: CASSSTVSGNTIYF. CDR3 sequence (DNA): TGTGCCAGCAGTTCGACAGTCTCTGGAAACACCATATATTTT.

The J gene is TRBJ2-1, the V gene TRBV4-2; TRBD2 agrees at 7 bases. The CDR3 sequence is 15 residues long. The germline gives CDR1 LGHNA, CDR2 YNFKEQ. V shed 0 bases, J shed 6 bases, and the junction held 5 bases outside the gene matches. The CDR3 coding sequence is TGTGCCAGCAGCCAAGATTGGAGCGGGGCCAATGAGCAGTTCTTC. It translates to CASSQDWSGANEQFF.

The V call is TRBV30, the J call TRBJ2-7, with D possibly matching TRBD2 (7 bases). This CDR3 is built from 15 residues. Germline CDR1 reads GTSNPN; CDR2 reads SVGIG (reference sequence). V lost 2 bases and J lost 2, with 16 bases in between. The DNA for the CDR3 is TGTGCCTGGAGTTGGCGGGGGCTTCAAACCTACGAGCAGTACTTC. Protein product: CAWSWRGLQTYEQYF.